This TCR beta chain is from a study of cytomegalovirus exposure and HLA in healthy donors. Overall study results and limits: The authors reported that TCR beta sequences could predict HLA-A and HLA-B alleles. These predictions were accurate for most subjects in the first cohort.

The V gene's germline CDR1 is GTSNPN and CDR2 SVGIG (reference sequence). V was pared by 0 bases and J by 7 bases, with 8 bases of the junction left unmatched. This CDR3 is built from 17 residues. As concerns this clone: Antigen: not known.

60 Vbeta and 13 Jbeta primers were used in PCR. Some clones are missing from TCRdb's copy, which holds only in-frame ones; the method was immunoSEQ multiplex PCR. In the table there are over 55,000 clones, around 87% of which are singletons. The origin of this receptor is a man between 18 and 29 years old in good health and CMV-seronegative. Sequencing was performed on PBMCs. The chain joins TRBV30 to TRBJ2-4; 14 bases map to TRBD2. DNA for the CDR3: TGTGCCTGGAGTGTGGCGACTAGCGGGGGGGCCCGGAACATTCAGTACTTC. Residues: CAWSVATSGGARNIQYF.